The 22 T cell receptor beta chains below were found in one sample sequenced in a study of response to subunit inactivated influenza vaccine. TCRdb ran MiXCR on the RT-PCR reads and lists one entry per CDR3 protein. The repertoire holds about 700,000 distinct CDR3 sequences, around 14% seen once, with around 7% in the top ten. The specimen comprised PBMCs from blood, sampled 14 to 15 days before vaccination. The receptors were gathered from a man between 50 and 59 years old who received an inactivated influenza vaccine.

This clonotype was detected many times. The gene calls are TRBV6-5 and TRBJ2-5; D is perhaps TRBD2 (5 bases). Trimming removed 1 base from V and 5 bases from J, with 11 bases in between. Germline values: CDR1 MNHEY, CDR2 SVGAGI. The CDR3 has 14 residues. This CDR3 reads CASSYFEGSETQYF. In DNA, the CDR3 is TGTGCCAGCAGTTACTTTGAGGGCTCCGAGACCCAGTACTTC.

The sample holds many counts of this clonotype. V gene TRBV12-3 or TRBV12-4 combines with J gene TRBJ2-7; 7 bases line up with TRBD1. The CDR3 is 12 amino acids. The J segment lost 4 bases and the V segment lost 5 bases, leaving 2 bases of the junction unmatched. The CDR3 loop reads CASSTDRYEQYF. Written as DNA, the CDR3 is TGTGCCAGCAGTACGGACAGGTACGAGCAGTACTTC.

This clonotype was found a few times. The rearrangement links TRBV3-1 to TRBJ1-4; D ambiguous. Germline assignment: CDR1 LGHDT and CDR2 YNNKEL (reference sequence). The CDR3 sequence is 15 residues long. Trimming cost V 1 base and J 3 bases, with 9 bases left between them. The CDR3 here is CASSQGWQPNEKLFF. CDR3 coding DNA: TGTGCCAGCAGCCAAGGATGGCAGCCTAATGAAAAACTGTTTTTT.

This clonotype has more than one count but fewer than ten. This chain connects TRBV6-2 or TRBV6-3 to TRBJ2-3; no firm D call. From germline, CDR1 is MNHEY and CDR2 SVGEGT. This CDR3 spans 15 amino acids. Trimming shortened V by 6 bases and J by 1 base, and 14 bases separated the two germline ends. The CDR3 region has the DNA TGTGCCAGCAGCCCGGCTGGGCTAGGCACAGATACGCAGTATTTT. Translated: CASSPAGLGTDTQYF.

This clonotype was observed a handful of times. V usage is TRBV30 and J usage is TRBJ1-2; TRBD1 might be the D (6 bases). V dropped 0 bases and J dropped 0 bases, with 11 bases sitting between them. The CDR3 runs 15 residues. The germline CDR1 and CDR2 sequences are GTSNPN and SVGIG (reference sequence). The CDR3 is CAWSVLRGPNYGYTF. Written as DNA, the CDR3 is TGTGCCTGGAGTGTATTACGGGGGCCTAACTATGGCTACACCTTC.

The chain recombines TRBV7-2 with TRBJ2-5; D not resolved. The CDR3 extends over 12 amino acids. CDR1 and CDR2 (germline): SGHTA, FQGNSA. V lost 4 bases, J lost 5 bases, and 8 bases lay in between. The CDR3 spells CASSSGYETQYF. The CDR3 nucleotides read TGTGCCAGCAGCTCTGGGTATGAGACCCAGTACTTC.

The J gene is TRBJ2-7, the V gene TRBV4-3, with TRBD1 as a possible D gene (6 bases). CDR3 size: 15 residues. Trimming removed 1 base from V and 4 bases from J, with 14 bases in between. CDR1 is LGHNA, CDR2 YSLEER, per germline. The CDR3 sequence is CASSQGYRDMYEQYF. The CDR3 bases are TGCGCCAGCAGCCAAGGTTACAGGGATATGTACGAGCAGTACTTC.

Here the CDR3 DNA reads TGTGCCAGCAGCCAAGTATTGAATGAAAAACTGTTTTTT. It translates to CASSQVLNEKLFF. The V and J genes are TRBV4-2 and TRBJ1-4; D ambiguous. The CDR3 is 13 residues long. Germline CDR1 LGHNA, CDR2 YNFKEQ. Trimming left V 1 base short and J 5 bases short, with 5 bases between.

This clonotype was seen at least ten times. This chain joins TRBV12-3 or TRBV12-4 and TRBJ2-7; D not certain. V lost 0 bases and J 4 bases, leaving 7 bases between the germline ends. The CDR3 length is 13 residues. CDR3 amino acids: CASSLADDYEQYF. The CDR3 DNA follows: TGTGCCAGCAGTTTAGCGGACGATTACGAGCAGTACTTC.

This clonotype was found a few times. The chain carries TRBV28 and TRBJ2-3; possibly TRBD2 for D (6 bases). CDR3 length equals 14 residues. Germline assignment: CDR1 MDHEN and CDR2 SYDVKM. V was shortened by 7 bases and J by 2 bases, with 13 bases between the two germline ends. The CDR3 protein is CASNEAGDTDTQYF. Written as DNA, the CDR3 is TGTGCCAGCAATGAAGCGGGTGACACAGATACGCAGTATTTT.

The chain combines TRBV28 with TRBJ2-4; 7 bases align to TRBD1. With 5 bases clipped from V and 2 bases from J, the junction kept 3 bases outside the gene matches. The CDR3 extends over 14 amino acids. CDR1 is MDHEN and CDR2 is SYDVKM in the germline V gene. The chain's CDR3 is CASSPDRPKNIQYF. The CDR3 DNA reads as TGTGCCAGCAGTCCGGACAGGCCCAAAAACATTCAGTACTTC.

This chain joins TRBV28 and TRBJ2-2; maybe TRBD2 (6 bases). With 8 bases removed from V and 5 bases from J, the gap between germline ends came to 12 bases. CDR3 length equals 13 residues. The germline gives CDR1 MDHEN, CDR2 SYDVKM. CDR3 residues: CASRDWPTGELFF. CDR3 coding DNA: TGTGCCAGCCGGGACTGGCCAACCGGGGAGCTGTTTTTT.

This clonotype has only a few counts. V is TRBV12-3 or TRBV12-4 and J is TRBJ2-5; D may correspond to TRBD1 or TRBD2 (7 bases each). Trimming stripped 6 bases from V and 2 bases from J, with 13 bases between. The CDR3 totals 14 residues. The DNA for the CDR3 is TGTGCCAGCAGACAGGGGAGGGGACAAGAGACCCAGTACTTC. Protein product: CASRQGRGQETQYF.

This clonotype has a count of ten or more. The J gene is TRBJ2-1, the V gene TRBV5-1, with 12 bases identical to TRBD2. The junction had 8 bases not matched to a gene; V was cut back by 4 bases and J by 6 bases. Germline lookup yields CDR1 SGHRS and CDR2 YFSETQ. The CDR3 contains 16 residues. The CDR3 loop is CASSPETSGSFNEQFF. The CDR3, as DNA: TGCGCCAGCAGCCCCGAGACTAGCGGGAGTTTCAATGAGCAGTTCTTC.

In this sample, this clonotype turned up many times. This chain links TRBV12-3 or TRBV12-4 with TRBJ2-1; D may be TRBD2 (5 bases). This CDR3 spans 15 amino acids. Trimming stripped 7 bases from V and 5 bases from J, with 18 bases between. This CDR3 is CASTPRASFHNEQFF. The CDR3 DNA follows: TGTGCCAGCACTCCACGCGCTAGCTTCCACAATGAGCAGTTCTTC.

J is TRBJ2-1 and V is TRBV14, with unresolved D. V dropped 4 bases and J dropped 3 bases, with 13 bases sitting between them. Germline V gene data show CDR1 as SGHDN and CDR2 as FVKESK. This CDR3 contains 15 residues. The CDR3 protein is CASSRRTGFYNEQFF. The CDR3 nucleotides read TGTGCCAGCAGCCGCCGGACGGGTTTCTACAATGAGCAGTTCTTC.

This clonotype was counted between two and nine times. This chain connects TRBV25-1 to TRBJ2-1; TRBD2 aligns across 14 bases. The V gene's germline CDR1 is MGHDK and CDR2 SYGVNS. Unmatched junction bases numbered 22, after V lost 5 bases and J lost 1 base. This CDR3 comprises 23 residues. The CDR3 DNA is TGTGCCAGCAGTCCCCGGGCACGGATCAGGACAGGGACTAGCGGGAGATCCTACAATGAGCAGTTCTTC. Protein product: CASSPRARIRTGTSGRSYNEQFF.

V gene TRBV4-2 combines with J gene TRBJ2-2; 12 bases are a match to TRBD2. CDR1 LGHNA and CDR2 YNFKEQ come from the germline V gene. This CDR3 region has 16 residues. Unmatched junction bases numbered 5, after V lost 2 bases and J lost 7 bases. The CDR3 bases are TGTGCCAGCAGCCAATCGACTAGCGGGGGTTTCGGGGAGCTGTTTTTT. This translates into CASSQSTSGGFGELFF.

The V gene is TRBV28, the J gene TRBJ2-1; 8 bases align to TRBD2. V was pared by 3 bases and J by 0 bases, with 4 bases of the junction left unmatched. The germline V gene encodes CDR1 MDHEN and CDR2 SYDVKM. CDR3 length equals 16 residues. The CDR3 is CASSLVAGLSYNEQFF. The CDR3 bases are TGTGCCAGCAGTTTGGTAGCGGGGCTCTCCTACAATGAGCAGTTCTTC.

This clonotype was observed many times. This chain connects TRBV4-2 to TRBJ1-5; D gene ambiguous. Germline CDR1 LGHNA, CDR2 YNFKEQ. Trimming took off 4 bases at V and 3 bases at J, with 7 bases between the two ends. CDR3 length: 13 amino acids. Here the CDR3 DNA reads TGTGCCAGCAGCCCGGGTTTCAATCAGCCCCAGCATTTT. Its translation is CASSPGFNQPQHF.

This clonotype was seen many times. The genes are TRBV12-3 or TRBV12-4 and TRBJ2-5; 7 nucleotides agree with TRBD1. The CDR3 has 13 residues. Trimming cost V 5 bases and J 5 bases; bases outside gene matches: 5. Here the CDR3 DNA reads TGTGCCAGCAGTATACAGGGGCGGGAGACCCAGTACTTC. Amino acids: CASSIQGRETQYF.

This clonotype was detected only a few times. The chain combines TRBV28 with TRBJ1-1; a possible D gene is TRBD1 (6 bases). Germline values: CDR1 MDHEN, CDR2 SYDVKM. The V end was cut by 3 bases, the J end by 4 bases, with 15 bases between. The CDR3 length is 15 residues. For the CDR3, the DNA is TGTGCCAGCAGTTTCGGAGGGGGTAGGCGCACTGAAGCTTTCTTT. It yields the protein CASSFGGGRRTEAFF.